This paragraph reports one TCR beta chain. Its antigen is undetermined. The sample originates from a study of CD8 T cells in ankylosing spondylitis. Study-wide results and caveats: As reported, disease-linked clones showed significant enrichment in matched ankylosing spondylitis synovial fluid.

For TCR beta, libraries came from quantitative 5'-RACE with molecular barcodes. One entry per CDR3 protein results from TCRdb running MiXCR on the 5' RACE reads. Of some 200,000 distinct CDR3 sequences listed, around 13% are singletons. This CDR3 comprises 16 residues. V gave up 3 bases and J gave up 0 bases; unmatched junction bases: 6. Looked up from germline, CDR1 is SEHNR and CDR2 is FQNEAQ (reference sequence). Input material: blood, either unsorted or a sorted T cell fraction (not recorded which). This rearrangement joins TRBV7-9 to TRBJ1-1; 8 positions match TRBD1. This sequence was found in a male donor with ankylosing spondylitis or in good health (not recorded which). The CDR3 DNA is TGTGCCAGCAGCTTCCAGGGGGCACCTATGAACACTGAAGCTTTCTTT. It codes for CASSFQGAPMNTEAFF.